The T cell receptor beta chain described here comes from a study of graft-versus-host responses after intestinal transplantation. Overall study: Anti-thymocyte globulin induction, then tacrolimus and steroids for approximately 3 years, went to all recipients.

The CDR3 runs 13 residues. Germline CDR1 GTSNPN, CDR2 SVGIG (reference sequence). Regarding this clone: Its antigen remains unknown.

Sequencing was performed with immunoSEQ multiplex PCR; in TCRdb, only in-frame clones are kept and a portion is missing. This sample yields about 100,000 clones, of which approximately 84% are seen a single time; roughly 1% belongs to the top ten. The sequence was collected from a human donor who was the organ donor for an intestinal transplant. This chain connects TRBV30 to TRBJ2-5; perhaps TRBD2 as D (6 bases). The DNA matches TRBJ2-7 better at its end, which makes the J call doubtful. The sequences come from unstimulated CD4+ T cells sorted from spleen or lymph node cells, collected before transplant. Here the CDR3 reads CAWGRDFSYEQYF. Here the CDR3 DNA reads TGTGCCTGGGGTCGGGACTTCTCCTACGAGCAGTACTTC.